What follows are 8 T cell receptor beta chains derived from one specimen sequenced in a study of cytomegalovirus exposure and HLA in healthy donors. With 60 Vbeta and 13 Jbeta primers, the PCR was carried out. Profiled with immunoSEQ multiplex PCR; TCRdb holds only in-frame clones, not every one. Among 130,000 to 150,000 clones, around two thirds were seen once, and the ten largest hold 1.5% to 2%. Sequenced material: PBMCs. Receptors were obtained from a woman aged 18-29 years in good health and CMV-seronegative.

This sequence joins TRBV6-6 and TRBJ1-2; 8 bases align to TRBD1. CDR1 is MNHNY and CDR2 is SVGAGI in the germline V gene (reference sequence). Losses at the gene ends were 6 bases for V and 8 bases for J; bases not matched to a gene: 11. This CDR3 has 14 residues. The CDR3: CASSRQGLAWGYTF. CDR3 nucleotide sequence: TGTGCCAGCAGCAGACAGGGGCTAGCGTGGGGCTACACCTTC.

This clone was found once. The J gene is TRBJ1-1, the V gene TRBV28; D may be TRBD1 (5 bases). Germline V gene sequence: CDR1 MDHEN, CDR2 SYDVKM. This CDR3 spans 16 amino acids. Between the trimmed V and J ends, which lost 6 bases and 4 bases, there was a span of 21 bases. The CDR3 loop reads CASRPPEGRSFTEAFF. DNA of the CDR3: TGTGCCAGCAGACCTCCGGAGGGGCGATCGTTCACTGAAGCTTTCTTT. The variable domain in full, with the rest retrieved from reference TRBV28 and TRBJ1-1, is DVKVTQSSRYLVKRTGEKVFLECVQDMDHENMFWYRQDPGLGLRLIYFSYDVKMKEKGDIPEGYSVSREKKERFSLILESASTNQTSMYLCASRPPEGRSFTEAFFGQGTRLTVV.

The chain recombines TRBV28 with TRBJ2-5; D is perhaps TRBD1 (7 bases). The V end was cut by 6 bases, the J end by 5 bases, with 13 bases between. The CDR3 sequence is 13 residues long. Germline V CDR1 and CDR2: MDHEN, SYDVKM. The CDR3 DNA reads as TGTGCCAGCAGAACGACAGGGAGGGAGACCCAGTACTTC. It translates to CASRTTGRETQYF.

V gene TRBV6-5 combines with J gene TRBJ1-1; 7 bases fit TRBD1. The germline V gene encodes CDR1 MNHEY and CDR2 SVGAGI. With 6 bases clipped from V and 0 bases from J, the junction kept 7 bases outside the gene matches. The CDR3 covers 15 residues. The CDR3 region is CASRPQTGLNTEAFF. Written as DNA, the CDR3 is TGTGCCAGCAGACCACAGACAGGGCTGAACACTGAAGCTTTCTTT.

The V gene is TRBV6-1, the J gene TRBJ1-5; D uncertain. The CDR3 has 12 amino acids. The V gene lost 3 bases and the J gene lost 6 bases, with 6 bases spanning the gap. Germline values: CDR1 MNHNS, CDR2 SASEGT. The CDR3 DNA sequence: TGTGCCAGCAGTGAGCGGAGTCAGCCCCAGCATTTT. It codes for CASSERSQPQHF.

The V call is TRBV4-2, the J call TRBJ2-7; 8 bases line up with TRBD1. Per the germline V gene, CDR1 is LGHNA and CDR2 is YNFKEQ. The CDR3 is 20 amino acids. V lost 0 bases to trimming and J lost 2 bases; unmatched junction nucleotides: 18. The CDR3 loop is CASSQERGDRRDTSTYEQYF. The DNA for the CDR3 is TGTGCCAGCAGCCAAGAGAGGGGGGACAGGAGAGACACATCAACCTACGAGCAGTACTTC.

The chain couples TRBV2 to TRBJ2-3; 8 nucleotides align to TRBD1. Germline loops: CDR1 SNHLY, CDR2 FYNNEI. This CDR3 is 14 amino acids long. The trim removed 5 bases at V and 2 bases at J, leaving 3 bases unmatched. The DNA of the CDR3 is TGTGCCAGCAGTCAGGACAGGGCCACAGATACGCAGTATTTT. Translation gives CASSQDRATDTQYF.

This clone appeared a few times. The rearrangement uses TRBV6-4 and TRBJ2-3; 9 bases map to TRBD2. Germline CDR1 reads MRHNA; CDR2 reads SNTAGT. This CDR3 has 15 residues. J was trimmed by 4 bases and V by 3 bases; bases with no gene match: 5. The CDR3 is CASSEIGGGADTQYF. As DNA, the CDR3 is TGTGCCAGCAGTGAGATTGGCGGGGGGGCAGATACGCAGTATTTT.